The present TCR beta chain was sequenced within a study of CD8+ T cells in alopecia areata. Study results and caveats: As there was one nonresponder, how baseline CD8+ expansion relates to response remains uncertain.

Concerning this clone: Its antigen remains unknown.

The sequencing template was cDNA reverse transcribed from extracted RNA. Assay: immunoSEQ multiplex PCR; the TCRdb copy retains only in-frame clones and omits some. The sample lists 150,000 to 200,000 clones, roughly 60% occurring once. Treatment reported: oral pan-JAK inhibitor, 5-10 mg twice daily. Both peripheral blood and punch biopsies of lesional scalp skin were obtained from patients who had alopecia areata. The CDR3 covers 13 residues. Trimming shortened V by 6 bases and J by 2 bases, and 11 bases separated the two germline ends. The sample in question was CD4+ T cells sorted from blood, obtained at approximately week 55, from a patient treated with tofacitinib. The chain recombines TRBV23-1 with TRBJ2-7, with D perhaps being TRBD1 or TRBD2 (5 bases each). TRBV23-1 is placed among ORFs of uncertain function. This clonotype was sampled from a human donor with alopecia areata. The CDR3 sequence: CASRWDGPYEQYF. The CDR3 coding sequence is TGCGCCAGCAGATGGGACGGACCCTACGAGCAGTACTTC.